This T cell receptor (beta chain) originates from a study of identical twins' blood T cells. This clonotype was seen a few times. TCRdb independently ran MiXCR on the 5' RACE reads; one entry per CDR3 protein. Among a few hundred thousand distinct CDR3 sequences listed, about 28% were seen once. The specimen was PBMCs. The TCR originated in a woman aged 18 to 50 in good health.

CDR3 region: CSASGGASNTEAFF. The CDR3 nucleotides read TGCAGTGCCTCGGGGGGGGCGTCCAACACTGAAGCTTTCTTT. The chain has TRBV20-1 and TRBJ1-1; D perhaps matches TRBD1 (6 bases). Germline CDR1 and CDR2: DFQATT and SNEGSKA (reference sequence). V shed 6 bases and J shed 2 bases, with 16 bases lying between them. CDR3 length equals 14 residues.